A selection of T cell receptor beta chains follows, all from one sample in a study of cytomegalovirus exposure and HLA in healthy donors. Clones were read by immunoSEQ multiplex PCR, and TCRdb kept only the in-frame ones, dropping some. The sample includes about 120,000 clones, 65% to 85% of them seen just once. Sample: PBMCs. Receptor source: a woman aged 30 to 39 in good health and CMV-seropositive. CDR3s leave out the opening cysteine and the closing phenylalanine or tryptophan. A D gene is named only where the DNA matches it firmly. The size field is filled for only some rows; it gives once, few, many or a size class.

V gene	clone size	D gene	J gene	CDR3 protein
TRBV30	NA	NA	TRBJ1-3	AWKDSQWSGNTIY
TRBV6-4	NA	TRBD2	TRBJ2-3	ASSTSANIDTQY
TRBV19	NA	TRBD1	TRBJ2-7	ARAGTGTYEQY
TRBV29-1	once	TRBD1	TRBJ2-5	SVAGTALQETQY
TRBV5-1	NA	TRBD1	TRBJ2-7	ASSLGGQGYEQY
TRBV30	NA	TRBD1	TRBJ1-2	AWRAGTGGNYGYT
TRBV7-2	NA	NA	TRBJ2-1	ASSLIGGSDEQF
TRBV5-1	NA	TRBD1	TRBJ2-3	ASSPTRDRITDTQY
TRBV7-9	NA	TRBD1	TRBJ1-2	ASSRDSNSYGYT
TRBV6-5	NA	NA	TRBJ1-6	ASTADGQRNSPLH
TRBV30	few	NA	TRBJ1-2	AAGGSPGDGYT
TRBV5-1	NA	TRBD2	TRBJ2-5	ASSLGPGLQETQY
TRBV1	NA	NA	TRBJ2-3	TSSQERRGADTQY
TRBV4-1	NA	TRBD2	TRBJ2-7	ASSRTSGSLTYEQY
TRBV7-9	NA	TRBD2	TRBJ2-1	ASSLGTSGTNEQF
TRBV7-9	NA	TRBD2	TRBJ2-3	SSSRFPGLAGGRSDTQY
TRBV19	NA	NA	TRBJ1-2	ASSLADLANYGYT
TRBV28	NA	NA	TRBJ1-3	ASSKGYSGNTIY
TRBV7-3	few	NA	TRBJ2-7	ASSPLGGLASYEQY
TRBV14	NA	TRBD1	TRBJ2-3	ASSHPKTGIITDTQY
TRBV5-6	few	NA	TRBJ1-2	ASSPEGWGNYGYT
TRBV6-5	NA	NA	TRBJ2-3	ASSFGGGDTDTQY
TRBV10-3	NA	TRBD2	TRBJ2-1	AISQMTSGNEQF
TRBV2	NA	NA	TRBJ2-7	ASHGGGLEQY
TRBV7-3	NA	TRBD2	TRBJ2-7	ASSPAGASYEQY
TRBV5-5	NA	TRBD1	TRBJ2-7	ASSLPTGYEQY
TRBV7-9	NA	TRBD1	TRBJ2-7	ASSPPGTAHEQY
TRBV7-9	NA	TRBD2	TRBJ2-5	ASSLRPITSGPGETQY
TRBV9	NA	NA	TRBJ2-1	ASSTKGGTGYNEQF
TRBV7-8	once	TRBD1	TRBJ2-7	ASSPRPGGYEQY
TRBV5-1	NA	NA	TRBJ2-1	ASSFTEGAEQF